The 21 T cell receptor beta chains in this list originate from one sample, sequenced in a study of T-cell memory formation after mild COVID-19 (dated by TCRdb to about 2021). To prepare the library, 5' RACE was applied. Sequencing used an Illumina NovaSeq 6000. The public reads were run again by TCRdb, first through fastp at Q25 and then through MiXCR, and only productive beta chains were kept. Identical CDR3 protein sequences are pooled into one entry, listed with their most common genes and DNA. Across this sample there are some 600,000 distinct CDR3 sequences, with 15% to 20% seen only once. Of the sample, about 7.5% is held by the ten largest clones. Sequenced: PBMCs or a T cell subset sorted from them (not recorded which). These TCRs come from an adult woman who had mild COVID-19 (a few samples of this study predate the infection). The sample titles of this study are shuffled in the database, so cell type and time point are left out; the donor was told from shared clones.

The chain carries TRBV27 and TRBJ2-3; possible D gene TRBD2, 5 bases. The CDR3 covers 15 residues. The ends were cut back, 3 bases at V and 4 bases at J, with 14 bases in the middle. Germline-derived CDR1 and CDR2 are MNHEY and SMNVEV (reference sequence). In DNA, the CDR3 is TGTGCCAGCAGTTTGAACCCCACCGGGGCAGATACGCAGTATTTT. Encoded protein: CASSLNPTGADTQYF.

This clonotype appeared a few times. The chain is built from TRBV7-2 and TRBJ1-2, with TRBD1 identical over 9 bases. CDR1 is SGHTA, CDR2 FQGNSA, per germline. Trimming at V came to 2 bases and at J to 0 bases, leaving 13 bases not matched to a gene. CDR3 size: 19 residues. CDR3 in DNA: TGTGCCAGCAGCTTAAACCCCACGGGACAGGGTAGCCCTAACTATGGCTACACCTTC. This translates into CASSLNPTGQGSPNYGYTF.

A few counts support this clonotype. CDR3 region: CASSALAGVSNEQFF. CDR3 DNA: TGTGCCAGCAGCGCCCTAGCGGGAGTCTCAAATGAGCAGTTCTTC. The chain is built from TRBV7-2 and TRBJ2-1, with TRBD2 identical over 10 bases. V was pared by 5 bases and J by 7 bases, with 8 bases of the junction left unmatched. This CDR3 spans 15 amino acids. Germline assignment: CDR1 SGHTA and CDR2 FQGNSA.

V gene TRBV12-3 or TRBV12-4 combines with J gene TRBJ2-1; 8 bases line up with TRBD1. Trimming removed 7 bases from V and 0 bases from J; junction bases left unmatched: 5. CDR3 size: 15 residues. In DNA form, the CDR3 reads TGTGCCAGCATCCTCGGGACAGGCTCCTACAATGAGCAGTTCTTC. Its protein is CASILGTGSYNEQFF.

Here the CDR3 DNA reads TGTGCCAGCAGCACCCAACAGGGGGCTGGGCAAGAGACCCAGTACTTC. Translating gives CASSTQQGAGQETQYF. The gene calls are TRBV7-9 and TRBJ2-5; 9 nucleotides match TRBD1. J was trimmed by 2 bases and V by 5 bases; bases with no gene match: 9. Germline V gene lookup returns CDR1 SEHNR and CDR2 FQNEAQ (reference sequence). CDR3 length: 16 residues.

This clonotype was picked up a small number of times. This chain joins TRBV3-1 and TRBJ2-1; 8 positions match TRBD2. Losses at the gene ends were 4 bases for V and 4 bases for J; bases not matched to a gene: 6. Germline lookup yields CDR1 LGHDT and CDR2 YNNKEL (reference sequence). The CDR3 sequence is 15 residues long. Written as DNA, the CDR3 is TGTGCCAGCAGCCCTCGGGTAGCGGGGTACAATGAGCAGTTCTTC. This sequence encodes CASSPRVAGYNEQFF.

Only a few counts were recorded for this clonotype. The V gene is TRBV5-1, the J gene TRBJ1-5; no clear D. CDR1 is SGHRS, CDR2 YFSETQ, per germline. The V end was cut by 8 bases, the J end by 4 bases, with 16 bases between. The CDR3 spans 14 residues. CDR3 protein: CARSTAEGNQPQHF. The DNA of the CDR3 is TGCGCCAGGTCGACGGCGGAAGGGAATCAGCCCCAGCATTTT.

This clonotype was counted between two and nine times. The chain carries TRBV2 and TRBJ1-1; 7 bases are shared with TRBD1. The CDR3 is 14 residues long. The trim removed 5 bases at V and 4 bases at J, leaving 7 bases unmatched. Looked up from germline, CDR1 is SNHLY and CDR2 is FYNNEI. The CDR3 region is CASSKLQGSTEAFF. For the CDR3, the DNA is TGTGCCAGCAGTAAATTACAGGGGAGCACTGAAGCTTTCTTT.

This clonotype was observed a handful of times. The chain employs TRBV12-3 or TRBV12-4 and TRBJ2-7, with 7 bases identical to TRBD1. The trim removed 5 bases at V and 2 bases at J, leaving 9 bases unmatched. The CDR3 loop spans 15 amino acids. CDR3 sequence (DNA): TGTGCCAGCAGTGTGACAGGGAGTTCAGCCTACGAGCAGTACTTC. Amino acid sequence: CASSVTGSSAYEQYF.

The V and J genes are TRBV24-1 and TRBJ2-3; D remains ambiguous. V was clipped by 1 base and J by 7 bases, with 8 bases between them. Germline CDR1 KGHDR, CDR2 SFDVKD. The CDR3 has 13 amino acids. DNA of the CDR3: TGTGCCACCAGTGATTTCTTAGGGAATACGCAGTATTTT. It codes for CATSDFLGNTQYF.

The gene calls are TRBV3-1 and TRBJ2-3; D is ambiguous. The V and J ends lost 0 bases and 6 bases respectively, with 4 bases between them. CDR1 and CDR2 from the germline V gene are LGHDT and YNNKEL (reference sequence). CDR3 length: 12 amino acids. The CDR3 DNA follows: TGTGCCAGCAGCCAAGAACCCGATACGCAGTATTTT. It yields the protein CASSQEPDTQYF.

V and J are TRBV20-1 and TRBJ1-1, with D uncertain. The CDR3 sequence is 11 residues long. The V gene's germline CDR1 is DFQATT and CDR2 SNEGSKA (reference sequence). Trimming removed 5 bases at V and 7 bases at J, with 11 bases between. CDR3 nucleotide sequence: TGCAGTGCTCCGATGACACTTGAAGCTTTCTTT. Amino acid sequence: CSAPMTLEAFF.

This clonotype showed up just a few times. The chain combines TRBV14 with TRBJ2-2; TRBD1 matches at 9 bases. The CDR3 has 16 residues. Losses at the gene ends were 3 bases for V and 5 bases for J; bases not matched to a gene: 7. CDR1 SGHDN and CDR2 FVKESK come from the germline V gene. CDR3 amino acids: CASSHSLGTGTGELFF. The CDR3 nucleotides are TGTGCCAGCAGCCATTCCCTTGGGACAGGGACCGGGGAGCTGTTTTTT.

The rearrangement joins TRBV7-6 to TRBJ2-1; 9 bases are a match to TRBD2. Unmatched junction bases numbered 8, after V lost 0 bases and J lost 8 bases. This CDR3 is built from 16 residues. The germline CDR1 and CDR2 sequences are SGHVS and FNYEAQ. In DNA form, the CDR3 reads TGTGCCAGCAGCTTAGCGCTAGCGGGGAATTTGGATGAGCAGTTCTTC. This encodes CASSLALAGNLDEQFF.

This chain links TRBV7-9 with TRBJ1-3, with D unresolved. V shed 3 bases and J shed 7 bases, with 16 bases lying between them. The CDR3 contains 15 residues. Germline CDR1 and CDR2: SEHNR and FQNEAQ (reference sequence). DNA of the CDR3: TGTGCCAGCAGCTTCCCACGACCTATCGCGAACACCATATATTTT. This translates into CASSFPRPIANTIYF.

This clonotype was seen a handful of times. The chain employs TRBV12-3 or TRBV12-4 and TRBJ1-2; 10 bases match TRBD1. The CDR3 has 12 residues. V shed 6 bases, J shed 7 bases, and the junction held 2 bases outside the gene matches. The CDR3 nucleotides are TGTGCCAGCAGGACAGGGGGCAGTGGCTACACCTTC. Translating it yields CASRTGGSGYTF.

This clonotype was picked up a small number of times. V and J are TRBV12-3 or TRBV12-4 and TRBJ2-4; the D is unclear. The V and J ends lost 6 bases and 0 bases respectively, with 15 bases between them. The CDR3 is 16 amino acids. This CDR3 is CASSPGEDLAKNIQYF. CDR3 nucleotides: TGTGCCAGCAGCCCTGGCGAAGATCTAGCCAAAAACATTCAGTACTTC.

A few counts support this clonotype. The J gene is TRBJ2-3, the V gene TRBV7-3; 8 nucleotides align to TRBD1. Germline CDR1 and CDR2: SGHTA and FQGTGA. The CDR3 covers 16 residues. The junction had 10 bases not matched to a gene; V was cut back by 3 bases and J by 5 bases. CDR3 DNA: TGTGCCAGCAGCTTGGTGGGGCAGGGGGCGCGAGATACGCAGTATTTT. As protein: CASSLVGQGARDTQYF.

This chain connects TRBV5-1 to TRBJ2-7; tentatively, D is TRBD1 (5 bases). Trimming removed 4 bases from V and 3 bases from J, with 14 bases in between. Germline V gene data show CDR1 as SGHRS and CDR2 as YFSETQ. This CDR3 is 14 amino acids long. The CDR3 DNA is TGCGCCAGCAGCCCAACGGACAAAAACTACGAGCAGTACTTC. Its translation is CASSPTDKNYEQYF.

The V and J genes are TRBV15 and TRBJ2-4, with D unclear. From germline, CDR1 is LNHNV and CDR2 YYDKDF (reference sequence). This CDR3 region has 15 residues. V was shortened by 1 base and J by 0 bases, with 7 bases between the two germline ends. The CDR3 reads CATSRASVAKNIQYF. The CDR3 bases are TGTGCCACCAGCAGAGCGTCGGTAGCCAAAAACATTCAGTACTTC.

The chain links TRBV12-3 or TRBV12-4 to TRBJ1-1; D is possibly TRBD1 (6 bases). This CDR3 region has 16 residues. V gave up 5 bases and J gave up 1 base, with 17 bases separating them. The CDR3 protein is CASSSRGLFGNTEAFF. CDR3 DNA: TGTGCCAGCAGTAGCAGGGGCCTCTTCGGGAACACTGAAGCTTTCTTT.